Each of the 10 T cell receptor beta chains below was sequenced from the same sample in a study of OX40 agonist ivuxolimab in advanced cancers. Method: immunoSEQ multiplex PCR; TCRdb's copy keeps in-frame clones and lacks some. The data hold about 44,000 clones, with about 90% observed a single time. The material was CD4+ or CD8+ T cells sorted from blood, obtained in a trial of the OX40 agonist ivuxolimab. The receptors come from an adult with an advanced solid tumor such as melanoma, head and neck, liver or kidney cancer.

The table lists this clone with a count of one. This sequence joins TRBV7-3 and TRBJ2-7, with TRBD2 matching over 7 bases. V trimming: 2 bases; J trimming: 6 bases; junction bases outside the gene matches: 10. Germline V lookup: CDR1 SGHTA, CDR2 FQGTGA. This CDR3 has 15 amino acids. The CDR3 sequence: CASSLREDTFGEQYF. The CDR3 coding sequence is TGTGCCAGCAGCTTACGGGAGGACACCTTCGGCGAGCAGTACTTC.

The chain joins TRBV7-3 to TRBJ2-1; D not resolved. V lost 2 bases and J lost 6, with 8 bases in between. Germline assignment: CDR1 SGHTA and CDR2 FQGTGA. The CDR3 totals 13 residues. The CDR3 here is CASSLGSGNEQFF. In DNA, the CDR3 is TGTGCCAGCAGCTTAGGCTCCGGCAATGAGCAGTTCTTC.

The CDR3 bases are TGCGCCAGCAGCATACGGGGGCCCGCGGGTTCTTATGGCTACACCTTC. Translating it yields CASSIRGPAGSYGYTF. The V and J genes are TRBV4-1 and TRBJ1-2, with D possibly being TRBD1 (6 bases). V lost 5 bases and J 5 bases, leaving 21 bases between the germline ends. CDR1 is MGHRA and CDR2 is YSYEKL in the germline V gene. This CDR3 is 16 amino acids long.

The chain carries TRBV7-8 and TRBJ2-3, with D maybe TRBD2 (5 bases). V lost 5 bases and J 3 bases, leaving 12 bases between the germline ends. The CDR3 extends over 14 amino acids. CDR1 and CDR2 (germline): SGHVS, FQNEAQ. The CDR3 region has the DNA TGTGCCAGCAGCACTAGGGTACCAACAGATACGCAGTATTTT. It codes for CASSTRVPTDTQYF.

The J gene is TRBJ2-3, the V gene TRBV28; D gene ambiguous. Per germline, CDR1 MDHEN and CDR2 SYDVKM. This CDR3 comprises 14 residues. V lost 5 bases and J lost 0, with 9 bases in between. This CDR3 reads CASSGRSSTDTQYF. CDR3 nucleotide sequence: TGTGCCAGCAGTGGCAGGAGTAGCACAGATACGCAGTATTTT. Filled out from reference TRBV28 and TRBJ2-3, the complete variable domain reads DVKVTQSSRYLVKRTGEKVFLECVQDMDHENMFWYRQDPGLGLRLIYFSYDVKMKEKGDIPEGYSVSREKKERFSLILESASTNQTSMYLCASSGRSSTDTQYFGPGTRLTVL.

V gene TRBV29-1 combines with J gene TRBJ2-7; 13 bases map to TRBD2. CDR3 length: 13 amino acids. Germline V CDR1 and CDR2: SQVTM, ANQGSEA. Trimming cost V 6 bases and J 4 bases; bases outside gene matches: 3. CDR3 in amino acids: CSVRTSGRYEQYF. DNA for the CDR3: TGCAGCGTGAGGACTAGCGGGAGATACGAGCAGTACTTC.

CDR3 DNA sequence: TGTGCCAGCAGTTTTGGGAAGAATGAGCAGTTCTTC. It specifies CASSFGKNEQFF. V gene TRBV27 combines with J gene TRBJ2-1, with D uncertain. The CDR3 length is 12 residues. Deletions cut 3 bases from V and 7 bases from J, with 7 bases between. The germline V gene encodes CDR1 MNHEY and CDR2 SMNVEV (reference sequence).

The rearrangement joins TRBV5-1 to TRBJ1-2; 8 positions match TRBD1. This CDR3 is 18 amino acids long. Germline assignment: CDR1 SGHRS and CDR2 YFSETQ. V was pared by 4 bases and J by 5 bases, with 19 bases of the junction left unmatched. CDR3 loop: CASSPGGAEVYYLYGYTF. The CDR3 DNA reads TGCGCCAGCAGCCCAGGGGGCGCGGAGGTATACTATTTATATGGCTACACCTTC.

This clone is deemed medium-sized. The rearrangement uses TRBV7-6 and TRBJ2-7; 7 bases are shared with TRBD2. J gave up 1 base and V 2 bases, and 5 bases lay outside the gene matches. The CDR3 runs to 15 residues. Germline V gene lookup returns CDR1 SGHVS and CDR2 FNYEAQ. The CDR3 spells CASSLLAAPSYEQYF. CDR3 nucleotides: TGTGCCAGCAGCTTACTAGCGGCCCCATCCTACGAGCAGTACTTC.

By sample fraction, this clone is medium-sized. This rearrangement joins TRBV5-6 to TRBJ1-5; no firm D call. V was cut by 2 bases and J by 7 bases, with 10 bases left in between. This CDR3 contains 13 residues. Germline V gene sequence: CDR1 SGHDT, CDR2 YYEEEE. CDR3 region: CASSFGVGQPQHF. Here the CDR3 DNA reads TGTGCCAGCAGCTTCGGGGTCGGGCAGCCCCAGCATTTT. The full variable domain, completed using reference TRBV5-6 and TRBJ1-5, is DAGVTQSPTHLIKTRGQQVTLRCSPKSGHDTVSWYQQALGQGPQFIFQYYEEEERQRGNFPDRFSGHQFPNYSSELNVNALLLGDSALYLCASSFGVGQPQHFGDGTRLSIL.